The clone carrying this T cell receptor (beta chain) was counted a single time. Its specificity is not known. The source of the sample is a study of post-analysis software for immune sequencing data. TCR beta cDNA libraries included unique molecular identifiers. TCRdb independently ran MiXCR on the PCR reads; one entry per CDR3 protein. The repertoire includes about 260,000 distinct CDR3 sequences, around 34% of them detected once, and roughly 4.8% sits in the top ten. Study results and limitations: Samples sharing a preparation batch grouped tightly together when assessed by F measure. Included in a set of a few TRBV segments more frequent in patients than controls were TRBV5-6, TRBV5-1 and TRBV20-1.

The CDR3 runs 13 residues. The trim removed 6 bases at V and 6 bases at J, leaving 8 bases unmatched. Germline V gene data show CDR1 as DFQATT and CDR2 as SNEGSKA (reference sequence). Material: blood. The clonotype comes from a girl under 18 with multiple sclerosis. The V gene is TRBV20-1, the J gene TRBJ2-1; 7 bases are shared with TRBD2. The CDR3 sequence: CSAPGLAVNEQFF. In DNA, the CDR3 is TGCAGTGCCCCGGGGCTAGCGGTCAATGAGCAGTTCTTC.